The 7 T cell receptor beta chains reported below all come from one sample, sequenced in a study of T cells in Graves' hyperthyroidism and ophthalmopathy. TCR beta CDR3 region amplification was performed from RNA transcripts. Primed by the HTBI set, a first-round RT-PCR was run on the TCR CDR3. TCRdb used MiXCR to reprocess the multiplex PCR reads, holding one entry per CDR3 protein. The top ten hold around 30% of the sample, which has 700,000 to 950,000 distinct CDR3 sequences, over 35% seen once. Sequenced material: blood. Receptor source: a woman aged 40 to 50 with Graves' hyperthyroidism.

This clonotype was counted only a few times. The J gene is TRBJ1-1, the V gene TRBV12-3 or TRBV12-4; tentative D call: TRBD1 (6 bases). The CDR3 is made up of 15 amino acids. Between the trimmed V and J ends, which lost 3 bases and 4 bases, there was a span of 15 bases. CDR3 region: CASSFGGPLGTEAFF. In nucleotides, the CDR3 is TGTGCCAGCAGTTTCGGGGGCCCCCTGGGCACTGAAGCTTTCTTT.

This clonotype has ten or more counts. The rearrangement uses TRBV29-1 and TRBJ1-5, with 8 bases fitting TRBD1. V lost 5 bases, J lost 3 bases, and 18 bases stayed unmatched. The germline CDR1 and CDR2 sequences are SQVTM and ANQGSEA. The CDR3 loop spans 18 amino acids. The CDR3 spells CSVRIQFGRDRNNQPQHF. CDR3 coding DNA: TGCAGCGTTAGAATACAGTTCGGCCGGGACAGGAACAATCAGCCCCAGCATTTT.

This clonotype showed up many times. The V and J genes are TRBV7-2 and TRBJ1-2, with 7 bases lining up with TRBD1. With 3 bases clipped from V and 8 bases from J, the junction kept 12 bases outside the gene matches. The V gene's germline CDR1 is SGHTA and CDR2 FQGNSA. The CDR3 contains 15 residues. CDR3 in DNA: TGTGCCAGCAGCTTGGGGACAGCCTTTCAGGGGGGCTACACCTTC. It is translated as CASSLGTAFQGGYTF.

This rearrangement joins TRBV19 to TRBJ2-5, with 8 bases lining up with TRBD2. This CDR3 is 15 amino acids long. Germline V CDR1 and CDR2: LNHDA, SQIVND (reference sequence). V lost 6 bases and J lost 5; bases outside the gene matches: 11. CDR3 nucleotides: TGTGCCAGTAGGGCGAGCAGCGGGGGTGGGGAGACCCAGTACTTC. It translates to CASRASSGGGETQYF. The complete variable domain, with remaining parts taken from reference TRBV19 and TRBJ2-5, reads DGGITQSPKYLFRKEGQNVTLSCEQNLNHDAMYWYRQDPGQGLRLIYYSQIVNDFQKGDIAEGYSVSREKKESFPLTVTSAQKNPTAFYLCASRASSGGGETQYFGPGTRLLVL.

This clonotype was seen at least ten times. The chain couples TRBV6-6 to TRBJ1-6; no clear D. The CDR3 consists of 15 residues. The V end lost 5 bases, the J end lost 6 bases, and 14 bases lay between the germline ends. The germline V gene encodes CDR1 MNHNY and CDR2 SVGAGI (reference sequence). CDR3 residues: CASSEAWMANSPLHF. CDR3 in DNA: TGTGCCAGCAGTGAAGCCTGGATGGCTAATTCACCCCTCCACTTT.

The chain uses TRBV19 and TRBJ1-6; D possibly corresponds to TRBD1 (5 bases). Germline V gene sequence: CDR1 LNHDA, CDR2 SQIVND (reference sequence). The CDR3 runs 15 residues. Trimming stripped 8 bases from V and 10 bases from J, with 21 bases between. CDR3 sequence (DNA): TGTGCCAGTGGTCACCCCGGGACGGTGACCTCACCCCTCCACTTT. The encoded protein is CASGHPGTVTSPLHF. The whole variable domain, filled in from reference TRBV19 and TRBJ1-6, reads DGGITQSPKYLFRKEGQNVTLSCEQNLNHDAMYWYRQDPGQGLRLIYYSQIVNDFQKGDIAEGYSVSREKKESFPLTVTSAQKNPTAFYLCASGHPGTVTSPLHFGNGTRLTVT.

The chain recombines TRBV4-1 with TRBJ2-7; 7 bases fit TRBD1. Germline loops: CDR1 MGHRA, CDR2 YSYEKL. The CDR3 is 19 residues long. V shed 0 bases, J shed 4 bases, and the junction held 18 bases outside the gene matches. The CDR3 here is CASSQDWGYSGTDLYEQYF. The CDR3 DNA is TGCGCCAGCAGCCAAGATTGGGGGTATTCAGGGACAGATCTATACGAGCAGTACTTC.